This T cell receptor beta chain was captured by sequencing in a study of cytomegalovirus exposure and HLA in healthy donors. This CDR3 has 12 amino acids. Germline V gives CDR1 SGHTA, CDR2 FQGNSA. V was cut by 2 bases and J by 7 bases, with 8 bases left in between. The PCR ran on 60 Vbeta and 13 Jbeta primers. Only in-frame clones appear in the TCRdb table, and some are missing; sequencing was by immunoSEQ multiplex PCR. The profile shows around 100,000 clones, less than 10% of them singletons. The origin of this receptor is a man aged 50 to 59 in good health and CMV-seronegative. This sequence joins TRBV7-2 and TRBJ1-1, with D perhaps TRBD1 (5 bases). Input material: PBMCs. CDR3 DNA: TGTGCCAGCAGCTTAACGACAGTTGAAGCTTTCTTT. Translating it yields CASSLTTVEAFF.